Listed below are T cell receptor beta chains from one sample, sequenced in a study of OX40 agonist ivuxolimab in advanced cancers. Data came from immunoSEQ multiplex PCR; TCRdb stores just in-frame clones and leaves some out. Here the sample spans around 23,000 clones, roughly 88% being singletons. The material sequenced was CD4+ or CD8+ T cells sorted from blood, taken in a trial of the OX40 agonist ivuxolimab. The origin of the receptors is an adult with an advanced solid tumor such as melanoma, head and neck, liver or kidney cancer. Each CDR3 is given with its conserved first and last residue. The order of the fields is D gene, V gene, clone size, J gene, CDR3 DNA, CDR3 protein. The D gene is left open where the match is weak. Expanded clones get a size class; other rows say once, few or many, or leave the size out.

>TRBD2|TRBV6-5|.|TRBJ2-2
TGTGCCAGCTGGACTAGCGGGGGCCCCGGGGAGCTGTTTTTT
CASWTSGGPGELFF
>.|TRBV19|.|TRBJ1-1
TGTGCCAGTAGTATAGATGGGGGTGAAGCTTTCTTT
CASSIDGGEAFF
>.|TRBV15|.|TRBJ2-7
TGTGCCATCGGAAGTGAGCTAGGTCCCTACGAGCAGTACTTC
CAIGSELGPYEQYF
>.|TRBV28|.|TRBJ1-4
TGTGCCAGCAGGCCAGATGGGCCAGTGGATGAAAAACTGTTTTTT
CASRPDGPVDEKLFF
>TRBD1|TRBV27|.|TRBJ2-7
TGTGCCAGCAGCAGGGACAGCCTATACGAGCAGTACTTC
CASSRDSLYEQYF
>.|TRBV2|.|TRBJ2-5
TGTGCCAGCAGGAAAATGGGTCTCGACCGGGAGACCCAGTACTTC
CASRKMGLDRETQYF
>.|TRBV11-1|few|TRBJ2-5
TGTGCCAGCAGCAACTTAGATAGGCTACAAGAGACCCAGTACTTC
CASSNLDRLQETQYF
>.|TRBV6-6|.|TRBJ1-1
TGTGCCAGCAGCCCTGGACAGAACACTGAAGCTTTCTTT
CASSPGQNTEAFF
>.|TRBV28|.|TRBJ2-7
TGTGCCAGCAGCTCGGAGTACGAGCAGTACTTC
CASSSEYEQYF
>.|TRBV2|.|TRBJ1-3
TGTGCCAGCAGAGGGCTAGTCGGAAACACCATATATTTT
CASRGLVGNTIYF
>TRBD1|TRBV7-3|.|TRBJ1-2
TGTGCCAGCAGCATAGCTGCGGGACAGGGTAGCTACACCTTC
CASSIAAGQGSYTF
>.|TRBV6-1|.|TRBJ1-1
TGTGCCAGCAGCCTCGTGGATGGGGAACTGACTGAAGCTTTCTTT
CASSLVDGELTEAFF
>TRBD2|TRBV5-4|.|TRBJ2-7
TGTGCCAGCAGCCACGCCAGCGGGGCATCCTACGAGCAGTACTTC
CASSHASGASYEQYF
>TRBD1|TRBV6-5|.|TRBJ1-1
TGTGCCAGCAGTGTAGAAACAGGGGGCTGGAGGGCTTTCTTT
CASSVETGGWRAFF
>.|TRBV5-6|.|TRBJ2-7
TGTGCCAGCAGCTTTGACGGATACGAGCAGTACTTC
CASSFDGYEQYF
>.|TRBV18|.|TRBJ2-2
TGTGCCAGCTCACCACCCAACACCGGGGAGCTGTTTTTT
CASSPPNTGELFF
>TRBD2|TRBV7-9|once|TRBJ2-5
TGTGCCAGCAGCAAGGTGGGAGGGATGGAGACCCAGTACTTC
CASSKVGGMETQYF
>.|TRBV6-1|.|TRBJ2-3
TGTGCCAGCAGTGTAAAACTCAACGCAGATACGCAGTATTTT
CASSVKLNADTQYF